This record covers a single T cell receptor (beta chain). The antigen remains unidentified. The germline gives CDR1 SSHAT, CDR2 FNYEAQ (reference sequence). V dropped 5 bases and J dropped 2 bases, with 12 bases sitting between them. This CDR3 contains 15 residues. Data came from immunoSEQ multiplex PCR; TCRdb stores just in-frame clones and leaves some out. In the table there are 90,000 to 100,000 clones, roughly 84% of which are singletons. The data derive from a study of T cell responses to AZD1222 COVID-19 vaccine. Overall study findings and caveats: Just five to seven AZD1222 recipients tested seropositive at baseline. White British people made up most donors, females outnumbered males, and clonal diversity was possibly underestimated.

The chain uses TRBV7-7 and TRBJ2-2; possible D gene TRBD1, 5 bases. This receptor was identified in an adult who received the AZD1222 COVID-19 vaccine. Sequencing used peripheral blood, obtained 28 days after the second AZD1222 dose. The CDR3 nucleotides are TGTGCCAGCAGCCCAGGGCGTATAAACACCGGGGAGCTGTTTTTT. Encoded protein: CASSPGRINTGELFF.